The entry that follows covers one TCR beta chain sequence. Antigen specificity is unknown. This record comes from a study of T cell repertoires in cytomegalovirus infection. At the level of the study: Indications came from public TCR beta signatures; they pointed to CMV infection and to a matching HLA type.

The trim removed 5 bases at V and 0 bases at J, leaving 3 bases unmatched. Germline V CDR1 and CDR2: SGHTA, FQGNSA. The CDR3 spans 14 residues. TCRdb called the reads again in MiXCR, with one record for every CDR3 protein. The sample carries around 430,000 distinct CDR3 sequences, about 42% recorded once. Points from the study as a whole: Dominating the ex vivo response were TCR beta clonotypes that were CMV-specific and HLA-C-restricted.

This specimen was cultured PBMCs, taken from culture after CMV antigen stimulation. The rearrangement links TRBV7-2 to TRBJ1-1; 7 nucleotides match TRBD1. The sequence came from a human donor in good health (CMV status not recorded). Some clones in this sample may be carry-over from other donors' samples. CDR3 protein: CASSMDRLNTEAFF. The DNA for the CDR3 is TGTGCCAGCAGCATGGACAGGTTGAACACTGAAGCTTTCTTT.